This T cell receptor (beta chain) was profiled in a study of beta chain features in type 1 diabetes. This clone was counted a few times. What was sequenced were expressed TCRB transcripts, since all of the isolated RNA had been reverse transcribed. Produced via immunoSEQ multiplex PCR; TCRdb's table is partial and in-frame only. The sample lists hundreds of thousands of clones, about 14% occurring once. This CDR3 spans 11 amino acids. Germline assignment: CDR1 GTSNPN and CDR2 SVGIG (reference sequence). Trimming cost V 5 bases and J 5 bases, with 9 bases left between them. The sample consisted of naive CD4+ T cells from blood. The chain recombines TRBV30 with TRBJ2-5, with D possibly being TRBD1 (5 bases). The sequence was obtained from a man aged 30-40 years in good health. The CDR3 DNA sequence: TGTGCCTGGGCCCCAGGGGAGACCCAGTACTTC. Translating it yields CAWAPGETQYF.